This paragraph covers one T cell receptor (beta chain) sequence. No antigen is known for it. Germline and genes here are mouse. The read ends 4 residues shy of where the CDR3 ends; the end is completed using the germline J gene. This CDR3 comprises 17 residues. Germline CDR1 and CDR2: LGHNA and YNLKQL (reference sequence). V was trimmed by 0 bases and J by 0 bases, leaving 13 bases between them. Extracted RNA was reverse transcribed, and the resulting cDNA served as sequencing template. Profiling relied on immunoSEQ multiplex PCR, and the TCRdb table lists in-frame clones only, not all of them. The profile covers more than 2,000 clones, none occurring a single time. The entry originates in a study of CD8+ T cells in alopecia areata. Whole-study findings and limits: Scalp sample data also include resident alphabeta T cells from normal skin.

The study sorted pooled cutaneous lymph node cells by CD4, CD8alpha, NKG2D, NKG2ACE and other markers. The rearrangement links TRBV5 to TRBJ2-4, with TRBD2 as a possible D gene (6 bases). This receptor was identified in a C3H/HeJ mouse with alopecia areata. Mouse strain MHC haplotype: H2-k. Material for sequencing was CD8+ T cells sorted from a lymph node. The chain's CDR3 is CASSQDGNWASQNTLYF. CDR3 bases read: TGTGCCAGCAGCCAAGACGGGAACTGGGCTAGTCAAAAC.